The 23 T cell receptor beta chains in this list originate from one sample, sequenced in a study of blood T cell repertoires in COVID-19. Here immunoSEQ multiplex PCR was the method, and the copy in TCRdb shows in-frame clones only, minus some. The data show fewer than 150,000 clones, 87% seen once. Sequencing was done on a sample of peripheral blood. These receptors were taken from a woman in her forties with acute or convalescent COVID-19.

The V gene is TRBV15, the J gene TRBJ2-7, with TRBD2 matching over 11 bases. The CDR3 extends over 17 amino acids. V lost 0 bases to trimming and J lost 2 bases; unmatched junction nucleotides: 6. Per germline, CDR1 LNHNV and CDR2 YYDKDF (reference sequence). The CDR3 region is CATSRDLLGLAAYEQYF. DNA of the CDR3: TGTGCCACCAGCAGAGATCTGCTGGGACTAGCGGCCTACGAGCAGTACTTC.

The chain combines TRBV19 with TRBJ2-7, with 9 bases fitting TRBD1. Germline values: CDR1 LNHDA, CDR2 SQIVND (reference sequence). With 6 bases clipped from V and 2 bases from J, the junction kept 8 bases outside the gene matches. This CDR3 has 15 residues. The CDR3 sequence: CASSKGTGTAYEQYF. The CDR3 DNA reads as TGTGCCAGTAGCAAAGGGACAGGGACTGCCTACGAGCAGTACTTC.

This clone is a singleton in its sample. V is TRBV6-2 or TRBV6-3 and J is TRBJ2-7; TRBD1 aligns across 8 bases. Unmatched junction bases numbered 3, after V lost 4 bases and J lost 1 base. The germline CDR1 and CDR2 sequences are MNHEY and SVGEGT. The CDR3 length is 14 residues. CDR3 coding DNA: TGTGCCAGCAGTTTGACAGGGGTTTCCTACGAGCAGTACTTC. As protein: CASSLTGVSYEQYF.

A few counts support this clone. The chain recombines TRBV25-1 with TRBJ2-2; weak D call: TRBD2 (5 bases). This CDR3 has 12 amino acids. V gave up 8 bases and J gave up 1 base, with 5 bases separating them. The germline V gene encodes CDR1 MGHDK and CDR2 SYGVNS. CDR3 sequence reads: CASGLNTGELFF. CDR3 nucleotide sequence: TGTGCCAGCGGACTGAACACCGGGGAGCTGTTTTTT. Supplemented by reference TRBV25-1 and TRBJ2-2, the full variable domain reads EADIYQTPRYLVIGTGKKITLECSQTMGHDKMYWYQQDPGMELHLIHYSYGVNSTEKGDLSSESTVSRIRTEHFPLTLESARPSHTSQYLCASGLNTGELFFGEGSRLTVL.

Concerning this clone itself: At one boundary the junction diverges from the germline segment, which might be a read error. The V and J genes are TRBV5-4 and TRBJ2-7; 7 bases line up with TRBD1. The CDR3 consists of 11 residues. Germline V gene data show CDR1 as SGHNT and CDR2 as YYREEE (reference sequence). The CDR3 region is CASSQPGQPIF. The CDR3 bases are TGTGCCAGCAGCCAGCCGGGACAGCCAATCTTC. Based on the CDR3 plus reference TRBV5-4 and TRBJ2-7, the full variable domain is ETGVTQSPTHLIKTRGQQVTLRCSSQSGHNTVSWYQQALGQGPQFIFQYYREEENGRGNFPPRFSGLQFPNYSSELNVNALELDDSALYLCASSQPGQPIFGPGTRLTVT.

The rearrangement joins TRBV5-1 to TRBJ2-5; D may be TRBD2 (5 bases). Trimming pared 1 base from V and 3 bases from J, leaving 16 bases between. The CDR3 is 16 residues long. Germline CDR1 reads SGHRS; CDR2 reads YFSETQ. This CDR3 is CASSLSRDGVEETQYF. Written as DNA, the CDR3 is TGCGCCAGCAGCTTGAGTCGTGACGGGGTGGAAGAGACCCAGTACTTC.

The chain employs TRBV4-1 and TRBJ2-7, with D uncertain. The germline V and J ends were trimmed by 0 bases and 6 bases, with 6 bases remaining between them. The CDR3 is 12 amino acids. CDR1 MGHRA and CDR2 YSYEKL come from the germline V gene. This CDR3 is CASSQDLSEQYF. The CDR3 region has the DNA TGCGCCAGCAGCCAAGATCTTAGCGAGCAGTACTTC.

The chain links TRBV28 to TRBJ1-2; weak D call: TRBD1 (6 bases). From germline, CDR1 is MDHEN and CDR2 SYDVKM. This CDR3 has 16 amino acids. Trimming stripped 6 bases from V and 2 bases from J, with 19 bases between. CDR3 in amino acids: CASSRRGGRANYGYTF. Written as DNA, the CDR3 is TGTGCCAGCAGCCGGCGGGGGGGGCGGGCAAACTATGGCTACACCTTC.

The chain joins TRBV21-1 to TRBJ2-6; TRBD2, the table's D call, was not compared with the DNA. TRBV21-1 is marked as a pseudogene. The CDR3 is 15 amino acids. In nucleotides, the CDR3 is TGTGCCAGCAGCAAACAGCTAGCTGGGGCCAACGTCCTGACTTTC. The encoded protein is CASSKQLAGANVLTF.

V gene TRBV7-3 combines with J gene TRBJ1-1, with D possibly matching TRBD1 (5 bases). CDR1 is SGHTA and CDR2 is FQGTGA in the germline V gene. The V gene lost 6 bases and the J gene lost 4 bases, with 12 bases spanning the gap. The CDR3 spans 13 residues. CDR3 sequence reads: CASRRQTSTEAFF. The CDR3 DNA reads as TGTGCCAGCAGGCGACAGACCAGCACTGAAGCTTTCTTT. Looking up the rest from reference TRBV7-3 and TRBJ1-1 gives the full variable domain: GAGVSQTPSNKVTEKGKYVELRCDPISGHTALYWYRQSLGQGPEFLIYFQGTGAADDSGLPNDRFFAVRPEGSVSTLKIQRTERGDSAVYLCASRRQTSTEAFFGQGTRLTVV.

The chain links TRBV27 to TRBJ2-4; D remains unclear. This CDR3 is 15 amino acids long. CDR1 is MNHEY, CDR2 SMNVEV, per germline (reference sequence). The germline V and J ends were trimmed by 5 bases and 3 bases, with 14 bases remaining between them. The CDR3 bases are TGTGCCAGCAGTCCACCCTACTATGACAAAAACATTCAGTACTTC. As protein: CASSPPYYDKNIQYF.

The CDR3 DNA follows: TGTGCCAGCAGCCAAGGCATAGGGGAGGGCAATCAGCCCCAGCATTTT. This sequence encodes CASSQGIGEGNQPQHF. The chain employs TRBV3-1 (or the pseudogene TRBV3-2) and TRBJ1-5, with a tentative D call TRBD1 (5 bases). Deletions cut 1 base from V and 2 bases from J, with 12 bases between. This CDR3 comprises 16 residues. The germline gives CDR1 LGHDT, CDR2 YNNKEL (reference sequence).

Written as DNA, the CDR3 is TGCAGTGCCGGTGGCTACACCTTC. Amino acid sequence: CSAGGYTF. The chain links TRBV20-1 to TRBJ1-2; D remains unclear. Germline CDR1 reads DFQATT; CDR2 reads SNEGSKA (reference sequence). The CDR3 extends over 8 amino acids. Trimming left V 6 bases short and J 7 bases short, with 3 bases between.

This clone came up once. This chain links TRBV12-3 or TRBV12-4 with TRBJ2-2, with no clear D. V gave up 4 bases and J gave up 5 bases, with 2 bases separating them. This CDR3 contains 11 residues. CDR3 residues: CASSSTGELFF. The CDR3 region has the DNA TGTGCCAGCAGTTCGACCGGGGAGCTGTTTTTT.

The CDR3: CASSFLAGVGNEQFF. The CDR3 region has the DNA TGCGCCAGCAGTTTTCTAGCGGGAGTGGGGAATGAGCAGTTCTTC. The chain links TRBV5-1 to TRBJ2-1; 10 bases map to TRBD2. CDR3 length: 15 residues. Germline-derived CDR1 and CDR2 are SGHRS and YFSETQ. With V trimmed by 5 bases and J by 7 bases, 9 bases remained unmatched.

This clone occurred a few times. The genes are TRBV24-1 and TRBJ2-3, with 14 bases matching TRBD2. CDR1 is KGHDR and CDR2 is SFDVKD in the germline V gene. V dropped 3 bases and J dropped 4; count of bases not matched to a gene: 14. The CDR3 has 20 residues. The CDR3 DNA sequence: TGTGCCACCAGTGATCCCTACAACCCCGGACTAGCGGGGGGCCCAGATACGCAGTATTTT. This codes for CATSDPYNPGLAGGPDTQYF.

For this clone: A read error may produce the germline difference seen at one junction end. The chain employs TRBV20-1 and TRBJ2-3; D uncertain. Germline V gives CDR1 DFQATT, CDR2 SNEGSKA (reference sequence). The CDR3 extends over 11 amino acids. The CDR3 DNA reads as TGCAGTGCCAGAGACGGAGATACGCAGTATTTT. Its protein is CSARDGDTQYF.

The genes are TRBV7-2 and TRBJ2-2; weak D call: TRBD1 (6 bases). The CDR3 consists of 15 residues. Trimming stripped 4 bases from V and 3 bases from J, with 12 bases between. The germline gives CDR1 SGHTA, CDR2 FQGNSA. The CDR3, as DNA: TGTGCCAGCAGCTCGGGGACACTCTACACCGGGGAGCTGTTTTTT. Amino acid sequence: CASSSGTLYTGELFF.

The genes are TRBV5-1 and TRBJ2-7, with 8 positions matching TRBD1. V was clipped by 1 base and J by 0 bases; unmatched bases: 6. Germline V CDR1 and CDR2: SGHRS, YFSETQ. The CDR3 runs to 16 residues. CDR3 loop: CASSLLWDRSSYEQYF. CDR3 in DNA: TGCGCCAGCAGCTTGCTTTGGGACAGGAGCTCCTACGAGCAGTACTTC.

CDR3 amino acids: CASSQVSGDEQYF. The CDR3 DNA reads TGCGCCAGCAGCCAAGTCTCGGGGGACGAGCAGTACTTC. The chain combines TRBV4-3 with TRBJ2-7; a weak D match, TRBD2 (6 bases). Trimming took off 1 base at V and 5 bases at J, with 9 bases between the two ends. The CDR3 loop spans 13 amino acids. Germline loops: CDR1 LGHNA, CDR2 YSLEER.

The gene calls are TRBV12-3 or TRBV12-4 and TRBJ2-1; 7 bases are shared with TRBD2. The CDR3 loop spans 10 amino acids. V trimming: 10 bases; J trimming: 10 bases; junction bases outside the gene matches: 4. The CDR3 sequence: CATTGGEQFF. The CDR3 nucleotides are TGTGCCACCACCGGGGGGGAGCAGTTCTTC.

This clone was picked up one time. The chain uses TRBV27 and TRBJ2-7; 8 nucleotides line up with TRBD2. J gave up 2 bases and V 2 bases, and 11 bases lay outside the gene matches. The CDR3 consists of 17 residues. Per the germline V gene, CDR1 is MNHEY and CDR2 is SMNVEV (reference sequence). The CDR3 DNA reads TGTGCCAGCAGTTTAGGGCTATCGGGAGGGATCACCTACGAGCAGTACTTC. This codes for CASSLGLSGGITYEQYF.

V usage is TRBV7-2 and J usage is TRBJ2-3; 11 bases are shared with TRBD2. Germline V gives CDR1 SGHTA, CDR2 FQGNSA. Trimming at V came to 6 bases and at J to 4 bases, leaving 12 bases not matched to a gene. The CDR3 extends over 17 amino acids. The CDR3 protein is CASSSLSGRGGADTQYF. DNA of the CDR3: TGTGCCAGCAGTTCCCTTAGCGGGAGGGGGGGGGCAGATACGCAGTATTTT.